The 12 T cell receptor beta chains below were found in one sample sequenced in a study of CD8 T cells in Susac syndrome. About 0.5 to 1 ug RNA was reverse transcribed with random hexamers. In TCRdb, the immunoSEQ multiplex PCR reads were re-called with MiXCR into one record per CDR3 protein. The sample shows around 300,000 distinct CDR3 sequences, about 88% of them seen only once. Sequencing was performed on CD8+ T cells from PBMCs. The source is a human donor with multiple sclerosis.

This sequence joins TRBV30 and TRBJ2-2; TRBD2 matches 13 bases. CDR1 is GTSNPN and CDR2 is SVGIG in the germline V gene (reference sequence). The V gene end was trimmed by 2 bases and the J gene end by 4 bases; junction bases not matched to a gene: 10. There are 18 residues in the CDR3. CDR3 sequence: CAWSPLTSGGPLTGELFF. CDR3 in DNA: TGTGCCTGGAGTCCTCTGACTAGCGGGGGGCCCCTCACCGGGGAGCTGTTTTTT.

J is TRBJ1-5 and V is TRBV28, with D perhaps matching TRBD1 (5 bases). V was trimmed by 4 bases and J by 5 bases, leaving 12 bases between them. Germline CDR1 MDHEN, CDR2 SYDVKM. CDR3 size: 14 residues. This chain's CDR3 is CASSSSGRDQPQHF. CDR3 nucleotide sequence: TGTGCCAGCAGTTCCTCAGGGCGGGATCAGCCCCAGCATTTT.

The chain combines TRBV27 with TRBJ1-3; 8 nucleotides align to TRBD1. V dropped 4 bases and J dropped 8; count of bases not matched to a gene: 7. The CDR3 spans 14 residues. The germline CDR1 and CDR2 sequences are MNHEY and SMNVEV (reference sequence). CDR3 sequence reads: CASSWSTGADTIYF. The CDR3 region has the DNA TGTGCCAGCAGTTGGTCGACAGGGGCGGACACCATATATTTT.

This chain links TRBV12-3 or TRBV12-4 with TRBJ2-5; the match to TRBD2 covers 7 bases. This CDR3 has 16 amino acids. Germline trimming cut 3 bases from V and 4 bases from J; bases unmatched to any gene: 11. CDR3 DNA: TGTGCCAGCAGTTTCGCTTTGGCCAGGGAGGGAGAGACCCAGTACTTC. It yields the protein CASSFALAREGETQYF.

The gene calls are TRBV30 and TRBJ2-1; 9 bases are shared with TRBD1. The CDR3 runs 17 residues. After removal of 6 bases from V and 0 bases from J, the junction contained 12 bases not matched to a gene. Germline V gives CDR1 GTSNPN, CDR2 SVGIG (reference sequence). CDR3 protein: CACSAPTGGSSYNEQFF. The CDR3 nucleotides are TGTGCCTGCTCTGCCCCGACAGGGGGGAGCTCCTACAATGAGCAGTTCTTC.

The rearrangement uses TRBV3-1 and TRBJ2-7; 11 bases fit TRBD2. The CDR3 is 14 residues long. V lost 3 bases and J lost 3; bases outside the gene matches: 1. CDR1 LGHDT and CDR2 YNNKEL come from the germline V gene (reference sequence). DNA of the CDR3: TGTGCCAGCAGCCACGGACTAGCGGGCTACGAGCAGTACTTC. Encoded protein: CASSHGLAGYEQYF.

The chain joins TRBV6-6 to TRBJ2-6; D possibly matches TRBD1 or TRBD2 (5 bases each). The CDR3 has 15 residues. The V gene lost 5 bases and the J gene lost 4 bases, with 12 bases spanning the gap. Germline V gives CDR1 MNHNY, CDR2 SVGAGI (reference sequence). In nucleotides, the CDR3 is TGTGCCAGCAGTGTCCGGGGCGAAGGGGCCAACGTCCTGACTTTC. It translates to CASSVRGEGANVLTF.

The chain carries TRBV6-1 and TRBJ1-5, with 10 bases that match TRBD1. J was trimmed by 6 bases and V by 6 bases; bases with no gene match: 8. Germline V gene data show CDR1 as MNHNS and CDR2 as SASEGT. The CDR3 is made up of 15 amino acids. The CDR3 nucleotides are TGTGCCAGCAGCGAATCCGGGACAGGGGTTCAGCCCCAGCATTTT. It yields the protein CASSESGTGVQPQHF.

This clonotype occurred a few times. The genes are TRBV7-8 and TRBJ2-7, with D perhaps TRBD1 or TRBD2 (5 bases each). The CDR3 has 13 residues. V was cut by 8 bases and J by 1 base, with 12 bases left in between. CDR1 and CDR2 (germline): SGHVS, FQNEAQ. The CDR3 DNA follows: TGTGCCAGCTCCCCGGGGCTTTCCTACGAGCAGTACTTC. Translated, it gives CASSPGLSYEQYF.

V usage is TRBV11-1 and J usage is TRBJ2-7; possibly TRBD1 for D (5 bases). The germline CDR1 and CDR2 sequences are SGHAT and FQDESV (reference sequence). V gave up 5 bases and J gave up 3 bases, with 17 bases separating them. The CDR3 contains 15 residues. This chain's CDR3 is CASSPWVGVDYEQYF. The CDR3, as DNA: TGTGCCAGCAGCCCCTGGGTAGGGGTCGACTACGAGCAGTACTTC.

This clonotype appeared a single time. The V gene is TRBV27, the J gene TRBJ2-1, with a tentative D call TRBD1 (6 bases). This CDR3 has 13 amino acids. The germline V gene encodes CDR1 MNHEY and CDR2 SMNVEV (reference sequence). With 4 bases removed from V and 4 bases from J, the gap between germline ends came to 8 bases. The CDR3 DNA follows: TGTGCCAGCAGTTGGACAGCTTACAATGAGCAGTTCTTC. This codes for CASSWTAYNEQFF.

The V gene is TRBV7-9, the J gene TRBJ2-1; D is unresolved. V gave up 6 bases and J gave up 0 bases, with 9 bases separating them. Germline values: CDR1 SEHNR, CDR2 FQNEAQ (reference sequence). The CDR3 is made up of 14 amino acids. For the CDR3, the DNA is TGTGCCAGCAGTTCCTATATCTCCTACAATGAGCAGTTCTTC. Translated, it gives CASSSYISYNEQFF. Supplemented by reference TRBV7-9 and TRBJ2-1, the full variable domain reads DTGVSQNPRHKITKRGQNVTFRCDPISEHNRLYWYRQTLGQGPEFLTYFQNEAQLEKSRLLSDRFSAERPKGSFSTLEIQRTEQGDSAMYLCASSSYISYNEQFFGPGTRLTVL.